This T cell receptor beta chain emerged from a study of blood T cells in healthy people across ages. Drawn from each donor were 8.5 to 10 milliliters of peripheral blood. Germline CDR1 is SGDLS and CDR2 is YYNGEE. CDR3 length: 12 residues. V trimming: 3 bases; J trimming: 8 bases; junction bases outside the gene matches: 4. This clonotype was counted between two and nine times. Antigen specificity is unknown. Overall study results and limits: Observed TCR beta diversity per million T cells went down as age went up. This fall followed a roughly linear course with age. Relative to aged donors, long-lived donors carried more naive CD4+ cells and displayed higher diversity.

Next came a second PCR, run for about 6 to 12 cycles, which used a sample-barcoded 5' primer along with a J-beta primer mix. Per-sample output comprised a minimum of 3 million paired-end reads containing CDR3. TCRdb analysed the 5' RACE reads with MiXCR anew, one entry per CDR3 protein. Of over 300,000 distinct CDR3 sequences in the sample, about 49% were seen once. The origin of this receptor is a man aged 55-75 years in good health. This chain uses TRBV9 with TRBJ1-2; 7 bases fit TRBD1. The sample consisted of blood. The CDR3 loop is CASSGDRVGYTF. DNA of the CDR3: TGTGCCAGCAGCGGCGACAGGGTGGGCTACACCTTC.